This TCR beta chain was captured by sequencing in a study of CD8+ T cells in alopecia areata listed by TCRdb under 2018. As for the study more broadly: Treated patients were enrolled in an open-label pilot trial of oral tofacitinib, 5 to 10 mg twice daily, for moderate-to-severe alopecia areata. On the human side, TCRbeta sequencing was run on scalp tissue and on sorted CD4+ and CD8+ peripheral blood T cells from healthy controls and from alopecia areata patients with either patchy or totalis/universalis disease. Amplification of TCRbeta CDR3 regions was done by immunoSEQ multiplex PCR using 35 Vbeta forward primers and 13 Jbeta reverse primers. Clonality in the scalp was compared among normal scalp (n=4), patchy alopecia areata scalp (n=8), and alopecia totalis/universalis scalp (n=8). RNA came from the PAXgene miRNA kit for fixed scalp, the miRNeasy kit for PBMCs, and the RNeasy kit for mouse skin. Tofacitinib was administered for 6 to 18 months, and 6 months of follow-up off drug were then conducted to assess delayed response and recurrence. Patients on tofacitinib were biopsied at baseline and after 4 and 24 weeks of treatment, and several of the patients also had a later scalp biopsy. High-throughput TCRbeta sequencing was used to examine T cell clonal expansion in alopecia areata in both the C3H/HeJ mouse model and human patients. For the treated patients, the SALT score, which quantifies what percentage of scalp surface area is affected, served as the measure of disease severity. The paper as a whole reports these results and caveats: Compared with normal scalp, lesional scalp, particularly in alopecia totalis/universalis, had higher clonality and more expanded CD8+ clones, which suggests antigenic drive. Many expanded lesional clones were found to persist in scalp and blood during tofacitinib treatment, and relapse after treatment cessation may be partly explained by this persistence. Compared with mice, TCR sequences shared between patients were less clear, possibly partly because of HLA diversity across the patient population. Scalp clonality and the number of expanded CD8+ clones among the top 100 scalp clones were significantly decreased by tofacitinib. Unlike mouse skin, which is dominated by gammadelta T cells, normal human skin has resident alphabeta T cells that are also sequenced, and this complicates analysis of the scalp TCR repertoire. Because the treated cohort was small and had just a single nonresponder, larger studies are needed to establish links between baseline CD8+ expansion and response.

The library was prepared using the immunoSEQ multiplex PCR assay. To provide template for TCR sequencing, every sample had RNA extracted and reverse transcribed into cDNA. First-strand cDNA was synthesized with SuperScript III using a 2:1 mix of oligo-dT and random hexamers. A synthetic immune receptor repertoire was used to measure amplification bias, and any remaining bias was corrected computationally. The authors processed their data as follows. After raw reads were preprocessed to remove errors, the CDR3 was defined following IMGT conventions as running from the conserved cysteine to phenylalanine. To get clonality, Shannon entropy was normalized by log2 of the number of productive unique TCRs and the result was subtracted from 1. Whether scalp clones were CD4 or CD8 was inferred by matching scalp TCRbeta sequences against CD4 and CD8 repertoires sorted from blood. TCRdb provides this immuneACCESS table in a form limited to in-frame rearrangements. Some clones are lacking; in checked studies, under half of them reflect an unresolved V gene, and why the rest are absent is not known. V, J and clone size derive from that table, while D and trimming were established from the DNA sequence. This sample gives some 170,000 clones in total; approximately 55% of them show up just once. The ten top clones hold 10% to 11% of the sample.

The label giving this sample's time point can be read as: 20 to 30 weeks on oral tofacitinib. The sample's treatment or condition, from its label and the paper: oral pan-JAK inhibitor, 5-10 mg twice daily. From alopecia areata patients, peripheral blood was collected along with lesional scalp punch biopsies. PBMCs were isolated by density centrifugation and stained for CD3, CD4 and CD8, and CD4+ and CD8+ T cells were sorted on a FACSAria. This clone has only a few counts. The antigen this receptor binds is unknown. The input lacks base qualities; no much larger clone sits a single base away. The CDR3 starts with the cysteine, ends with the phenylalanine, and has 14 residues. Only the CDR3 DNA stays, 42 bases, in frame from base 1. The germline V gene sets CDR1 to SGHRS and CDR2 to YFSETQ. V is cut by 6 bases and J by 0 bases, and the space between the germline ends is 13 bases.

The TCR comes from a human donor with alopecia areata. The sample in question was CD8+ T cells sorted from blood, obtained at week 24, from a patient treated with tofacitinib. The V gene is TRBV5-1 and the J gene is TRBJ2-7; the D gene cannot be resolved reliably. The encoded CDR3 is CASKARASSYEQYF. The nucleotide sequence is TGCGCCAGCAAGGCCCGAGCGAGCTCCTACGAGCAGTACTTC.